Listed here are 21 T cell receptor beta chains from one sample, sequenced in a study of blood T cell repertoires in COVID-19 (dated by TCRdb to 2020 to 2022). The library came from the immunoSEQ multiplex PCR assay. The table comes from immuneACCESS by way of TCRdb, which keeps in-frame sequences with V and J called. Part of the clones is missing from these tables; in studies checked, under half for an unresolved V gene and the rest for unknown reasons. This sample is represented by roughly 200,000 clones; over 65% of them were singletons. Around a sixth of the sample rests with the top ten. Source material: peripheral blood. The source of these receptors is a person aged 70 to 85 with COVID-19, enrolled during active disease.

This clone was detected only a few times. The gene calls are TRBV5-1 and TRBJ2-5; TRBD1 aligns across 7 bases. Germline V gives CDR1 SGHRS, CDR2 YFSETQ. The V and J ends lost 2 bases and 7 bases, in that order; junction bases with no gene match: 17. This CDR3 has 17 residues. CDR3 nucleotide sequence: TGCGCCAGCAGCTTTAGTACGGGAACAGGGGCTGTCTCGACCCAGTACTTC. It translates to CASSFSTGTGAVSTQYF.

V and J are TRBV24-1 and TRBJ2-2, with D possibly matching TRBD2 (6 bases). The CDR3 is 16 amino acids. CDR1 and CDR2 (germline): KGHDR, SFDVKD. Trimming pared 2 bases from V and 5 bases from J, leaving 14 bases between. The CDR3 nucleotides are TGTGCCACCAGTGATTCCGAGACTAGATTAACCGGGGAGCTGTTTTTT. Its translation is CATSDSETRLTGELFF.

The rearrangement links TRBV3-1 (or the pseudogene TRBV3-2) to TRBJ2-2; 11 nucleotides line up with TRBD2. The CDR3 length is 15 residues. CDR1 and CDR2 (germline): LGHDT, YNNKEL (reference sequence). The ends lost 4 bases at V and 7 bases at J; junction bases unmatched: 5. CDR3 residues: CASSLGTSGVGELFF. DNA for the CDR3: TGTGCCAGCAGCCTCGGGACTAGCGGTGTCGGGGAGCTGTTTTTT.

In this sample, this clone turned up a few times. The chain is built from TRBV25-1 and TRBJ1-1; D remains unclear. V dropped 4 bases and J dropped 3 bases, with 12 bases sitting between them. Germline V gives CDR1 MGHDK, CDR2 SYGVNS. The CDR3 consists of 14 residues. Written as DNA, the CDR3 is TGTGCCAGCAGTGGAAGGAGCCCGGACACTGAAGCTTTCTTT. Translated: CASSGRSPDTEAFF. Full variable domain (rest looked up from reference TRBV25-1 and TRBJ1-1): EADIYQTPRYLVIGTGKKITLECSQTMGHDKMYWYQQDPGMELHLIHYSYGVNSTEKGDLSSESTVSRIRTEHFPLTLESARPSHTSQYLCASSGRSPDTEAFFGQGTRLTVV.

V is TRBV19 and J is TRBJ2-2; a possible D gene is TRBD1 (6 bases). V was cut by 1 base and J by 8 bases, with 17 bases left in between. The CDR3 is 16 residues long. The germline V gene encodes CDR1 LNHDA and CDR2 SQIVND (reference sequence). In nucleotides, the CDR3 is TGTGCCAGTAGTATAGGGACAGTAACAGGGTCAGGGGAGCTGTTTTTT. Protein sequence: CASSIGTVTGSGELFF.

The genes are TRBV28 and TRBJ2-1, with D perhaps TRBD2 (7 bases). Trimming cost V 6 bases and J 8 bases, with 14 bases left between them. The CDR3 is 13 residues long. The germline CDR1 and CDR2 sequences are MDHEN and SYDVKM. The CDR3 reads CASRGGPADEQFF. The CDR3, as DNA: TGTGCCAGCAGGGGGGGGCCAGCCGATGAGCAGTTCTTC.

The chain couples TRBV6-6 to TRBJ2-1; D call uncertain. Germline CDR1 reads MNHNY; CDR2 reads SVGAGI (reference sequence). This CDR3 has 12 residues. V lost 2 bases, J lost 12 bases, and 11 bases lay in between. CDR3 amino acids: CASSYPNTAQFF. The DNA for the CDR3 is TGTGCCAGCAGTTACCCCAACACAGCGCAGTTCTTC.

This chain connects TRBV27 to TRBJ2-5; TRBD2 matches 8 bases. The CDR3 is 17 residues long. V was clipped by 3 bases and J by 0 bases; unmatched bases: 9. Looked up from germline, CDR1 is MNHEY and CDR2 is SMNVEV (reference sequence). For the CDR3, the DNA is TGTGCCAGCAGTTTCCACAGCGGGGGACTAGACCAAGAGACCCAGTACTTC. This gives the protein CASSFHSGGLDQETQYF.

The chain couples TRBV2 to TRBJ2-7, with 7 bases identical to TRBD2. Germline CDR1 is SNHLY and CDR2 is FYNNEI. V lost 2 bases and J lost 1; bases outside the gene matches: 8. This CDR3 has 16 residues. In DNA, the CDR3 is TGTGCCAGCAGTGAATGGGAGGGAGCGGGATCCTACGAGCAGTACTTC. Amino acid sequence: CASSEWEGAGSYEQYF.

This chain joins TRBV7-9 and TRBJ1-1; TRBD1 agrees at 8 bases. Germline V lookup: CDR1 SEHNR, CDR2 FQNEAQ (reference sequence). The trim removed 2 bases at V and 5 bases at J, leaving 4 bases unmatched. The CDR3 spans 14 residues. DNA for the CDR3: TGTGCCAGCAGCTTACAGGGGGCGGTTACTGAAGCTTTCTTT. It translates to CASSLQGAVTEAFF.

This rearrangement joins TRBV27 to TRBJ1-5; a possible D gene is TRBD1 (5 bases). V gave up 8 bases and J gave up 1 base, with 15 bases separating them. This CDR3 region has 15 residues. Germline CDR1 reads MNHEY; CDR2 reads SMNVEV (reference sequence). The CDR3 DNA reads as TGTGCCAGCCGCAAGAGGAGGGACAGCAATCAGCCCCAGCATTTT. Translation gives CASRKRRDSNQPQHF.

This chain uses TRBV11-1 with TRBJ2-5; 8 bases fit TRBD2. This CDR3 contains 15 residues. Germline V gene sequence: CDR1 SGHAT, CDR2 FQDESV (reference sequence). V was clipped by 3 bases and J by 2 bases; unmatched bases: 5. The CDR3 spells CASSFLTGGQETQYF. DNA for the CDR3: TGTGCCAGCAGCTTTCTAACGGGAGGGCAAGAGACCCAGTACTTC.

The chain uses TRBV27 and TRBJ2-1, with 8 bases identical to TRBD1. CDR1 is MNHEY, CDR2 SMNVEV, per germline (reference sequence). V was clipped by 4 bases and J by 3 bases; unmatched bases: 11. CDR3 length: 17 amino acids. CDR3 amino acids: CASSSGRTGRGYNEQFF. In DNA, the CDR3 is TGTGCCAGCAGTTCGGGCCGGACAGGGCGAGGCTACAATGAGCAGTTCTTC.

This clone has only a few counts. The chain joins TRBV4-1 to TRBJ1-1, with a tentative D call TRBD1 (6 bases). This CDR3 has 15 amino acids. Germline CDR1 MGHRA, CDR2 YSYEKL. V lost 5 bases, J lost 2 bases, and 15 bases lay in between. CDR3 coding DNA: TGCGCCAGCAGCTATAAACAGGGCCGAAACACTGAAGCTTTCTTT. Translating it yields CASSYKQGRNTEAFF.

This sequence joins TRBV27 and TRBJ2-7, with 12 nucleotides matching TRBD2. The junction had 9 bases not matched to a gene; V was cut back by 4 bases and J by 5 bases. This CDR3 has 16 amino acids. From germline, CDR1 is MNHEY and CDR2 SMNVEV (reference sequence). CDR3 sequence: CASSSRRLAGVDEQYF. The DNA of the CDR3 is TGTGCCAGCAGTTCCCGTCGACTAGCGGGGGTCGACGAGCAGTACTTC.

The chain uses TRBV5-1 and TRBJ2-7; perhaps TRBD2 as D (6 bases). V was cut by 0 bases and J by 7 bases, with 17 bases left in between. The CDR3 contains 15 residues. CDR1 is SGHRS and CDR2 is YFSETQ in the germline V gene. CDR3 protein: CASSLGEHPAGEQYF. DNA of the CDR3: TGCGCCAGCAGCTTGGGGGAGCATCCCGCGGGGGAGCAGTACTTC.

This clone appeared a single time. The V call is TRBV29-1, the J call TRBJ1-2, with a tentative D call TRBD1 (6 bases). This CDR3 contains 13 residues. The ends were cut back, 2 bases at V and 6 bases at J, with 13 bases in the middle. From germline, CDR1 is SQVTM and CDR2 ANQGSEA. Here the CDR3 reads CSVENTRGNGYTF. The CDR3 coding sequence is TGCAGCGTTGAAAATACCAGGGGCAATGGCTACACCTTC.

This chain uses TRBV28 with TRBJ1-3, with TRBD1 matching 9 bases. Germline CDR1 reads MDHEN; CDR2 reads SYDVKM. The CDR3 loop spans 14 amino acids. After removal of 7 bases from V and 4 bases from J, the junction contained 5 bases not matched to a gene. The CDR3 protein is CASTTGTGGNTIYF. CDR3 nucleotides: TGTGCCAGCACTACCGGGACAGGGGGAAACACCATATATTTT.

The genes are TRBV6-5 and TRBJ2-7; 11 positions agree with TRBD2. After removal of 4 bases from V and 3 bases from J, the junction contained 5 bases not matched to a gene. The V gene's germline CDR1 is MNHEY and CDR2 SVGAGI. CDR3 length: 15 residues. CDR3 in amino acids: CASSSSGLAVYEQYF. The CDR3 DNA reads as TGTGCCAGCAGTTCCTCGGGACTAGCGGTCTACGAGCAGTACTTC.

This chain joins TRBV7-2 and TRBJ2-1, with D perhaps matching TRBD2 (6 bases). Germline V CDR1 and CDR2: SGHTA, FQGNSA. The V end lost 5 bases, the J end lost 0 bases, and 11 bases lay between the germline ends. The CDR3 length is 15 residues. In DNA, the CDR3 is TGTGCCAGCAGCCACGACGGGAGCTCCTACAATGAGCAGTTCTTC. As protein: CASSHDGSSYNEQFF.

The rearrangement joins TRBV7-3 to TRBJ1-6; D not certain. The ends were cut back, 3 bases at V and 9 bases at J, with 9 bases in the middle. CDR1 SGHTA and CDR2 FQGTGA come from the germline V gene. CDR3 length equals 13 residues. The CDR3 DNA sequence: TGTGCCAGCAGCTTGTCGGAGGGTTCACCCCTCCACTTT. This gives the protein CASSLSEGSPLHF.